These 2 T cell receptor beta chains originate from one sample sequenced in a study of blood T cell repertoires in COVID-19. Profiling relied on immunoSEQ multiplex PCR, and the TCRdb table lists in-frame clones only, not all of them. The sample includes some 57,000 clones, roughly 90% of them seen just once. Sample: peripheral blood. Receptors originate from a human donor in a cohort sampled during active COVID-19.

CDR3 DNA sequence: TGTGCCAGCAGTCCGTCTGGAAACACCATATATTTT. This gives the protein CASSPSGNTIYF. V usage is TRBV3-1 (or the pseudogene TRBV3-2) and J usage is TRBJ1-3; D ambiguous. V lost 6 bases and J lost 1, with 4 bases in between. Looked up from germline, CDR1 is LGHDT and CDR2 is YNNKEL (reference sequence). The CDR3 runs to 12 residues.

The chain joins TRBV27 to TRBJ2-7, with D possibly matching TRBD2 (5 bases). The V gene lost 6 bases and the J gene lost 2 bases, with 8 bases spanning the gap. This CDR3 contains 12 residues. CDR1 and CDR2 from the germline V gene are MNHEY and SMNVEV (reference sequence). The CDR3 spells CASRRATYEQYF. DNA of the CDR3: TGTGCCAGCAGGAGGGCTACCTACGAGCAGTACTTC.